The 2 T cell receptor beta chains listed next were all sequenced from one sample in a study of blood T cell repertoires in COVID-19. The assay was immunoSEQ multiplex PCR, and TCRdb's table has in-frame clones only and misses some. The sample lists 140,000 to 150,000 clones, about 89% occurring once. Material for sequencing was peripheral blood. Receptors originate from a man aged 55 to 70 with active or convalescent COVID-19.

This clone has a single count. This chain links TRBV5-6 with TRBJ1-5, with D possibly matching TRBD1 (5 bases). V gave up 1 base and J gave up 7 bases, with 21 bases separating them. This CDR3 comprises 17 residues. Germline V gives CDR1 SGHDT, CDR2 YYEEEE. CDR3 in DNA: TGTGCCAGCAGCTTGTACGCGCAGGGTTTTAGAGGACAGCCCCAGCATTTT. Translation: CASSLYAQGFRGQPQHF.

This chain uses TRBV5-6 with TRBJ2-7; 7 nucleotides align to TRBD1. Per germline, CDR1 SGHDT and CDR2 YYEEEE. With V trimmed by 4 bases and J by 6 bases, 10 bases remained unmatched. The CDR3 has 14 residues. Written as DNA, the CDR3 is TGTGCCAGCAGCAGCTACAGGGGCGGCGGCGAGCAGTACTTC. Protein: CASSSYRGGGEQYF.